This T cell receptor (beta chain) was found in a study of shared clonotypes between healthy human individuals. Running of the assay took place at deep level. The replicate PCRs on unsorted PBMC were given about 300 ng DNA, which is 25,000 to 30,000 T cell genomes. Ten immunoSEQ deep assay plates were used to sequence unsorted PBMC DNA. Using immunoSEQ multiplex PCR, the repertoire was profiled, and TCRdb retains in-frame clones only, with some absent. The table has around 480,000 clones, over 75% seen once. The J segment lost 5 bases and the V segment lost 5 bases, leaving 6 bases of the junction unmatched. This CDR3 comprises 15 residues. CDR1 MGHRA and CDR2 YSYEKL come from the germline V gene.

Sequencing was performed on PBMCs. The clonotype was recovered from a woman in her forties in good health. Some clones in this sample may be carry-over from other donors' samples. The chain employs TRBV4-1 and TRBJ2-1; 10 bases match TRBD2. CDR3 protein: CASSSTSGINNEQFF. The DNA of the CDR3 is TGCGCCAGCAGCTCCACTAGCGGGATAAACAATGAGCAGTTCTTC.